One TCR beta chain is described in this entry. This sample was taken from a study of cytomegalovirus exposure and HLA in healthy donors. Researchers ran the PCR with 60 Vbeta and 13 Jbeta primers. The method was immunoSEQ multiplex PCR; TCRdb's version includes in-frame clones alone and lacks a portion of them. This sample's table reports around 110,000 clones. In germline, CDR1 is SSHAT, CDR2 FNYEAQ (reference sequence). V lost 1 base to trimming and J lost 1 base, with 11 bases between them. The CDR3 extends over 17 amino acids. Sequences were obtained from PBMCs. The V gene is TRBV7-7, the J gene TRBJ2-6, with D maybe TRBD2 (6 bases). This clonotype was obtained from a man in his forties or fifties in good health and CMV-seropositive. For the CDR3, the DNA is TGTGCCAGCAGCTTAGAGGCGGGATGGTCTGGGGCCAACGTCCTGACTTTC. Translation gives CASSLEAGWSGANVLTF.